This is a list of T cell receptor beta chains from one sample in a study of control samples from healthy donors and cancer patients. TCRdb keeps only in-frame clones here, not all; method: immunoSEQ multiplex PCR. The data contain around 68,000 clones, under 85% of them singletons. The specimen sequenced was blood. Source of these receptors: a man between 60 and 75 years old in good health. Each CDR3 is given with its conserved first and last residue. Fields, in order: V gene, clone size, J gene, D gene, CDR3 protein, CDR3 DNA. The D gene is left open where the match is weak. Expanded clones get a size class; other rows say once, few or many, or leave the size out.

TRBV20-1	NA	TRBJ1-4	NA	CSAWDNEKLFF	TGCAGTGCTTGGGACAATGAAAAACTGTTTTTT
TRBV5-6	NA	TRBJ2-7	NA	CASSWRAGEQYF	TGTGCCAGCAGCTGGAGGGCCGGCGAGCAGTACTTC
TRBV2	NA	TRBJ1-2	NA	CASSGDSGGYTF	TGTGCCAGCAGTGGGGATTCCGGGGGCTACACCTTC
TRBV21-1	NA	TRBJ1-5	NA	CASSKTRGGAVGNQPQHF	TGTGCCAGCAGCAAAACGCGGGGGGGCGCAGTGGGGAATCAGCCCCAGCATTTT
TRBV7-2	NA	TRBJ2-5	TRBD1	CASSTPTGGETQYF	TGTGCCAGCAGCACGCCGACAGGGGGCGAGACCCAGTACTTC
TRBV5-1	NA	TRBJ1-2	NA	CASRRTTDAGAGYTF	TGCGCCAGCAGACGAACGACCGACGCGGGGGCTGGCTACACCTTC
TRBV4-3	NA	TRBJ1-1	NA	CASSQDSVNTEAFF	TGCGCCAGCAGCCAAGACAGTGTGAACACTGAAGCTTTCTTT
TRBV21-1	once	TRBJ2-7	NA	CASSRGLAGGEQYF	TGTGCCAGCAGCCGAGGACTAGCGGGAGGTGAGCAGTACTTC
TRBV2	NA	TRBJ2-7	TRBD2	CASSVGLAGGGEQYF	TGTGCCAGCAGTGTGGGACTAGCGGGAGGAGGCGAGCAGTACTTC
TRBV2	NA	TRBJ2-7	TRBD1	CASSVEGAISYEQYF	TGTGCCAGCAGTGTAGAGGGGGCGATCTCCTACGAGCAGTACTTC
TRBV30	few	TRBJ2-3	TRBD2	CAWSVAGADTQYF	TGTGCCTGGAGTGTGGCGGGAGCAGATACGCAGTATTTT
TRBV5-1	NA	TRBJ2-3	NA	CASSLAQGTDTQYF	TGCGCCAGCAGCTTGGCTCAGGGGACAGATACGCAGTATTTT
TRBV4-1	NA	TRBJ1-6	NA	CASSQELAESPLHF	TGCGCCAGCAGCCAAGAGTTGGCGGAGTCACCCCTCCACTTT
TRBV7-3	NA	TRBJ2-6	TRBD2	CASSRTPSGAYGSGANVLTF	TGTGCCAGCAGCCGAACTCCAAGCGGGGCTTACGGGTCTGGGGCCAACGTCCTGACTTTC
TRBV6-6	NA	TRBJ1-4	TRBD1	CATRTGANEKLFF	TGTGCCACTCGGACAGGGGCAAATGAAAAACTGTTTTTT
TRBV5-1	NA	TRBJ1-4	TRBD1	CASSRRQGTNEKLFF	TGCGCCAGCAGTCGTCGACAGGGGACTAATGAAAAACTGTTTTTT
TRBV28	NA	TRBJ2-1	NA	CASSVNLNPNEQFF	TGTGCCAGCAGTGTGAACTTGAACCCCAATGAGCAGTTCTTC
TRBV4-1	NA	TRBJ2-7	TRBD2	CASSQARGGQLASTYEQYF	TGCGCCAGCAGCCAAGCCCGGGGGGGGCAACTAGCGTCAACCTACGAGCAGTACTTC
TRBV14	NA	TRBJ2-3	NA	CASSQASGRTDTQYF	TGTGCCAGCAGCCAAGCCTCCGGAAGGACAGATACGCAGTATTTT
TRBV9	NA	TRBJ1-5	NA	CASSVDGSNQPQHF	TGTGCCAGCAGCGTAGATGGGAGCAATCAGCCCCAGCATTTT
TRBV5-6	NA	TRBJ2-7	NA	CASSPVAYNYEQYF	TGTGCCAGCAGCCCAGTCGCCTATAACTACGAGCAGTACTTC
TRBV5-1	few	TRBJ1-1	TRBD1	CASSWETGTNTEAFF	TGCGCCAGCAGCTGGGAGACAGGGACGAACACTGAAGCTTTCTTT
TRBV28	NA	TRBJ1-3	NA	CASSPQGGNTIYF	TGTGCCAGCAGTCCCCAGGGGGGAAACACCATATATTTT
TRBV3-1/TRBV3-2	NA	TRBJ2-7	NA	CASSPASGVRAEQYF	TGTGCCAGCAGCCCCGCCAGCGGTGTCAGGGCCGAGCAGTACTTC
TRBV11-1	once	TRBJ2-5	NA	CASSPGTTQETQYF	TGTGCCAGCAGCCCCGGGACCACGCAAGAGACCCAGTACTTC
TRBV3-1/TRBV3-2	NA	TRBJ2-2	NA	CATRRGGELFF	TGTGCCACCAGGCGGGGCGGGGAGCTGTTTTTT
TRBV2	NA	TRBJ2-1	NA	CASREVTSVSYNEQFF	TGTGCCAGCAGAGAGGTAACCAGTGTCTCCTACAATGAGCAGTTCTTC
TRBV7-2	NA	TRBJ2-3	NA	CASSFEGPTDTQYF	TGTGCCAGCAGCTTCGAGGGCCCCACAGATACGCAGTATTTT
TRBV7-2	few	TRBJ2-5	NA	CASSPRSRETQYF	TGTGCCAGCAGCCCCCGTTCCCGGGAGACCCAGTACTTC
TRBV5-5	NA	TRBJ2-1	TRBD2	CASSLGLVLSSYNEQFF	TGTGCCAGCAGCTTAGGACTAGTTCTTAGCTCCTACAATGAGCAGTTCTTC
TRBV5-1	NA	TRBJ2-1	TRBD2	CASTYGLAGNNEQFF	TGCGCCAGCACCTACGGCCTAGCGGGCAACAATGAGCAGTTCTTC
TRBV12-3/TRBV12-4	once	TRBJ1-1	NA	CASSLSGRSEAFF	TGTGCCAGCAGTTTATCAGGGCGCTCTGAAGCTTTCTTT
TRBV5-1	NA	TRBJ2-5	TRBD2	CASSLAVLAGGRETQYF	TGCGCCAGCAGCTTGGCCGTTCTAGCGGGAGGGAGGGAGACCCAGTACTTC
TRBV9	NA	TRBJ2-2	NA	CASDRGGGRTGELFF	TGTGCCAGCGACAGAGGGGGCGGGAGAACCGGGGAGCTGTTTTTT
TRBV7-8	NA	TRBJ1-5	NA	CASSVRGSNQPQHF	TGTGCCAGCAGCGTCAGGGGTAGCAATCAGCCCCAGCATTTT
TRBV19	NA	TRBJ2-7	NA	CASSNPNTYEQYF	TGTGCCAGTAGTAACCCGAACACCTACGAGCAGTACTTC
TRBV5-1	NA	TRBJ2-7	TRBD2	CASSSLAGAYEQYF	TGCGCCAGCAGCTCCTTAGCGGGAGCGTACGAGCAGTACTTC
TRBV30	NA	TRBJ2-1	NA	CAWSPGPYNEQFF	TGTGCCTGGAGCCCAGGGCCCTACAATGAGCAGTTCTTC
TRBV5-4	NA	TRBJ2-1	TRBD2	CASSPGGGGYNEQFF	TGTGCCAGCAGCCCCGGCGGGGGGGGTTACAATGAGCAGTTCTTC
TRBV7-2	NA	TRBJ2-3	NA	CASRSESTDTQYF	TGTGCCAGCAGATCAGAATCCACAGATACGCAGTATTTT
TRBV6-1	NA	TRBJ2-5	NA	CASGELGGRGETQYF	TGTGCCAGCGGCGAGCTGGGGGGCAGGGGAGAGACCCAGTACTTC
TRBV28	NA	TRBJ2-7	TRBD1	CASSLAGTGDYEQYF	TGTGCCAGCAGTTTAGCCGGGACAGGGGACTACGAGCAGTACTTC
TRBV6-4	few	TRBJ2-1	NA	CASSDSLYNEQFF	TGTGCCAGCAGTGACTCCTTATACAATGAGCAGTTCTTC
TRBV19	NA	TRBJ2-3	NA	CASSIDLGTGGPDTQYF	TGTGCCAGTAGTATAGATCTAGGTACCGGAGGGCCAGATACGCAGTATTTT
TRBV29-1	few	TRBJ2-3	NA	CSVVGGTTDTQYF	TGCAGCGTTGTAGGAGGGACCACAGATACGCAGTATTTT